Listed below are T cell receptor beta chains from one sample, sequenced in a study of CD8+ T cells in alopecia areata. Measured with immunoSEQ multiplex PCR; TCRdb has only the in-frame clones, and not every one. The table lists 200,000 to 250,000 clones, around 66% of them singletons. Source: CD4+ T cells sorted from blood, taken between weeks 43 and 45, from a patient treated with tofacitinib. The origin of the receptors is a human donor with alopecia areata. Both conserved end residues are part of each CDR3. The D gene is left open where the match is weak. Clone size is given for some rows only: seen once, a few or many times, or a class if the clone is expanded.

D	size	J	V	CDR3	DNA
NA	NA	TRBJ2-7	TRBV6-5	CASSYSSRDPYEQYF	TGTGCCAGCAGTTACTCCAGTCGAGACCCCTACGAGCAGTACTTC
NA	few	TRBJ2-1	TRBV19	CASSKSGSEQFF	TGTGCCAGTAGTAAGTCGGGTAGTGAGCAGTTCTTC
NA	few	TRBJ2-3	TRBV15	CATSRAPGGSGEDTQYF	TGTGCCACCAGCAGAGCTCCCGGGGGCAGCGGGGAAGATACGCAGTATTTT
NA	NA	TRBJ2-3	TRBV2	CASSETGDTQYF	TGTGCCAGCAGTGAAACGGGAGATACGCAGTATTTT
TRBD1	NA	TRBJ1-1	TRBV30	CAWSVPMGQGAVEAFF	TGTGCCTGGAGTGTACCTATGGGACAGGGGGCTGTGGAAGCTTTCTTT
NA	NA	TRBJ2-7	TRBV29-1	CSVASGMYF	TGCAGCGTTGCTTCCGGGATGTACTTC
NA	NA	TRBJ2-5	TRBV25-1	CASSVKQVYQETQYF	TGTGCCAGCAGTGTTAAACAGGTCTACCAAGAGACCCAGTACTTC
TRBD1	NA	TRBJ1-2	TRBV4-3	CASSQAAGTGSYGYTF	TGCGCCAGCAGCCAAGCAGCGGGGACAGGGTCCTATGGCTACACCTTC
TRBD1	few	TRBJ1-1	TRBV6-1	CASEQGAHNTEAFF	TGTGCCAGCGAACAGGGGGCGCATAACACTGAAGCTTTCTTT
TRBD2	many	TRBJ2-2	TRBV7-2	CASSWSGANTGELFF	TGTGCCAGCAGCTGGAGCGGGGCGAACACCGGGGAGCTGTTTTTT
NA	NA	TRBJ2-2	TRBV30	CAWSAIKGPGELFF	TGTGCCTGGAGTGCGATAAAAGGACCCGGGGAGCTGTTTTTT
TRBD2	NA	TRBJ2-1	TRBV9	CASSPGLTQFF	TGTGCCAGCAGCCCGGGACTAACGCAGTTCTTC